This T cell receptor (beta chain) derives from a study of cytomegalovirus exposure and HLA in healthy donors. Trimming cost V 6 bases and J 0 bases; bases outside gene matches: 1. The CDR3 consists of 14 residues. CDR1 MNHNS and CDR2 SASEGT come from the germline V gene. Researchers ran the PCR with 60 Vbeta and 13 Jbeta primers. Data came from immunoSEQ multiplex PCR; TCRdb stores just in-frame clones and leaves some out. The sample has 200,000 to 250,000 clones; about 70% are singletons. As regards this clone: This same CDR3 is encoded by further DNA sequences in the sample.

The receptor's source is a man aged 35 to 55 in good health and CMV-seropositive. The V call is TRBV6-1, the J call TRBJ1-4; 7 bases agree with TRBD1. The sample was PBMCs. The CDR3 nucleotides read TGTGCCAGCAGGACAGGGTCAACTAATGAAAAACTGTTTTTT. Amino acid sequence: CASRTGSTNEKLFF.